These 15 T cell receptor beta chains came from one sample sequenced in a study of T cells in Graves' hyperthyroidism and ophthalmopathy. Using RNA transcripts as the source, TCR beta CDR3 regions were amplified. The study used the HTBI primer set for a first-round RT-PCR of the TCR CDR3. From the multiplex PCR reads, TCRdb called clonotypes with MiXCR, one entry per CDR3 protein. In the table there are 550,000 to 600,000 distinct CDR3 sequences, around 45% of which are singletons. Sequenced sample: peripheral blood or thyroid tissue (not recorded which). Every receptor here comes from an adult woman with Graves' disease, either hyperthyroidism or ophthalmopathy (not recorded which).

This clonotype was observed at least ten times. This rearrangement joins TRBV7-9 to TRBJ1-5; D is undetermined. In germline, CDR1 is SEHNR, CDR2 FQNEAQ (reference sequence). Trimming pared 5 bases from V and 7 bases from J, leaving 12 bases between. The CDR3 has 13 residues. CDR3 sequence reads: CASSLLLGQPQHF. The CDR3 DNA is TGTGCCAGCAGCCTTCTTTTAGGGCAGCCCCAGCATTTT. Complete variable domain (other parts from reference TRBV7-9 and TRBJ1-5): DTGVSQNPRHKITKRGQNVTFRCDPISEHNRLYWYRQTLGQGPEFLTYFQNEAQLEKSRLLSDRFSAERPKGSFSTLEIQRTEQGDSAMYLCASSLLLGQPQHFGDGTRLSIL.

Many counts were recorded for this clonotype. The chain carries TRBV15 and TRBJ2-5, with D unclear. V lost 3 bases and J lost 4, with 12 bases in between. There are 14 residues in the CDR3. Germline V gives CDR1 LNHNV, CDR2 YYDKDF (reference sequence). CDR3 protein: CATSSVQRGETQYF. The DNA for the CDR3 is TGTGCCACCAGCAGTGTACAGAGAGGAGAGACCCAGTACTTC. The variable domain in full, completed from reference TRBV15 and TRBJ2-5, reads DAMVIQNPRYQVTQFGKPVTLSCSQTLNHNVMYWYQQKSSQAPKLLFHYYDKDFNNEADTPDNFQSRRPNTSFCFLDIRSPGLGDTAMYLCATSSVQRGETQYFGPGTRLLVL.

This clonotype has ten or more counts. The V gene is TRBV7-6, the J gene TRBJ2-2, with D unresolved. This CDR3 spans 12 amino acids. The V and J ends lost 1 base and 7 bases respectively, with 4 bases between them. Per germline, CDR1 SGHVS and CDR2 FNYEAQ. The CDR3 sequence is CASSLVYGELFF. CDR3 sequence (DNA): TGTGCCAGCAGCTTAGTGTACGGGGAGCTGTTTTTT. Together with reference TRBV7-6 and TRBJ2-2, the CDR3 gives the full variable domain: GAGVSQSPRYKVTKRGQDVALRCDPISGHVSLYWYRQALGQGPEFLTYFNYEAQQDKSGLPNDRFSAERPEGSISTLTIQRTEQRDSAMYRCASSLVYGELFFGEGSRLTVL.

The chain has TRBV29-1 and TRBJ1-1; no clear D. The CDR3 length is 14 residues. Germline V lookup: CDR1 SQVTM, CDR2 ANQGSEA. Trimming removed 8 bases at V and 3 bases at J, with 19 bases between. The CDR3 DNA reads TGCAGCTTAGCTCGAGGGCGGGTTGACACTGAAGCTTTCTTT. Its protein product is CSLARGRVDTEAFF.

The table lists this clonotype with many counts. The DNA of the CDR3 is TGTGCCAGCAGTGATAACAGGGGGTTTTATGGCTACACCTTC. It codes for CASSDNRGFYGYTF. This sequence joins TRBV6-1 and TRBJ1-2; TRBD1 matches at 8 bases. CDR1 and CDR2 from the germline V gene are MNHNS and SASEGT. J gave up 5 bases and V 3 bases, and 5 bases lay outside the gene matches. CDR3 length: 14 amino acids.

CDR3 sequence (DNA): TGCGACAGGGGAAGAAACTATGGCTACACCTTC. Its protein product is CDRGRNYGYTF. V usage is TRBV5-1 and J usage is TRBJ1-2, with TRBD1 matching 7 bases. The CDR3 loop spans 11 amino acids. CDR1 and CDR2 (germline): SGHRS, YFSETQ.

The chain recombines TRBV15 with TRBJ1-2, with no clear D. The germline V gene encodes CDR1 LNHNV and CDR2 YYDKDF (reference sequence). V lost 4 bases to trimming and J lost 3 bases, with 9 bases between them. The length of the CDR3 is 13 residues. The CDR3 here is CATSIEGDYGYTF. The CDR3 region has the DNA TGTGCCACCAGCATAGAGGGCGACTATGGCTACACCTTC. The whole variable domain, remainder taken from reference TRBV15 and TRBJ1-2, is DAMVIQNPRYQVTQFGKPVTLSCSQTLNHNVMYWYQQKSSQAPKLLFHYYDKDFNNEADTPDNFQSRRPNTSFCFLDIRSPGLGDTAMYLCATSIEGDYGYTFGSGTRLTVV.

The table lists this clonotype with many counts. The chain has TRBV11-2 and TRBJ1-1; D uncertain. The CDR3 is made up of 13 amino acids. Between the trimmed V and J ends, which lost 6 bases and 6 bases, there was a span of 14 bases. Looked up from germline, CDR1 is SGHAT and CDR2 is FQNNGV. In DNA form, the CDR3 reads TGTGCCAGCAGTCGTTTCGGGCAGCCTGAAGCTTTCTTT. Encoded protein: CASSRFGQPEAFF.

The chain couples TRBV6-6 to TRBJ1-5; 7 nucleotides match TRBD1. CDR3 length equals 15 residues. The V and J ends lost 6 bases and 11 bases, in that order; junction bases with no gene match: 16. Germline V gene sequence: CDR1 MNHNY, CDR2 SVGAGI (reference sequence). The CDR3 protein is CASSQIRAQGGTQHF. The CDR3 DNA reads as TGTGCCAGCAGCCAGATCCGGGCGCAGGGGGGGACCCAGCATTTT.

This clonotype was seen at least ten times. This chain uses TRBV7-2 with TRBJ2-5, with D maybe TRBD2 (5 bases). The CDR3 covers 12 residues. Between the trimmed V and J ends, which lost 0 bases and 7 bases, there was a span of 6 bases. Germline values: CDR1 SGHTA, CDR2 FQGNSA. CDR3 amino acids: CASSLARGTQYF. The CDR3 bases are TGTGCCAGCAGCTTAGCTCGGGGGACCCAGTACTTC.

The chain combines TRBV10-3 with TRBJ1-5; TRBD1 matches 7 bases. Germline CDR1 ENHRY, CDR2 SYGVKD. V shed 2 bases and J 11 bases; nucleotides not matched to a gene: 15. The CDR3 runs 16 residues. In DNA form, the CDR3 reads TGTGCCATCAGTGAGACAGGGGAAGACGAAGGATCGGCCCAGCATTTT. Protein: CAISETGEDEGSAQHF.

The rearrangement uses TRBV7-2 and TRBJ2-7; perhaps D is TRBD1 or TRBD2 (5 bases each). CDR1 and CDR2 (germline): SGHTA, FQGNSA. V was trimmed by 0 bases and J by 2 bases, leaving 11 bases between them. The CDR3 has 15 residues. CDR3 in amino acids: CASSLAGEPPYEQYF. In DNA, the CDR3 is TGTGCCAGCAGCTTAGCGGGGGAACCACCCTACGAGCAGTACTTC.

The chain joins TRBV4-3 to TRBJ1-2, with D hard to call. This CDR3 is built from 13 residues. V gave up 6 bases and J gave up 8 bases, with 16 bases separating them. Germline values: CDR1 LGHNA, CDR2 YSLEER. The CDR3 region has the DNA TGCGCCAGCAGTGAATCTGGCCGGGAGGGCTACACCTTC. Its translation is CASSESGREGYTF.

This chain uses TRBV6-1 with TRBJ2-6; D is ambiguous. Germline V gene lookup returns CDR1 MNHNS and CDR2 SASEGT. The CDR3 has 15 residues. The germline V and J ends were trimmed by 5 bases and 4 bases, with 12 bases remaining between them. DNA for the CDR3: TGTGCCAGCAGTCAAGATGCCACCGGGGCCAACGTCCTGACTTTC. Translated: CASSQDATGANVLTF.

CDR3 bases: TGTGCCAGCAGCTCGAGACAGGGGGCTTGGGAGACCCAGTACTTC. Its translation: CASSSRQGAWETQYF. The chain joins TRBV7-2 to TRBJ2-5; 10 bases match TRBD1. This CDR3 region has 15 residues. Trimming at V came to 4 bases and at J to 5 bases, leaving 7 bases not matched to a gene. Germline values: CDR1 SGHTA, CDR2 FQGNSA. Combining the CDR3 with reference TRBV7-2 and TRBJ2-5 gives the whole variable domain GAGVSQSPSNKVTEKGKDVELRCDPISGHTALYWYRQSLGQGLEFLIYFQGNSAPDKSGLPSDRFSAERTGGSVSTLTIQRTQQEDSAVYLCASSSRQGAWETQYFGPGTRLLVL.